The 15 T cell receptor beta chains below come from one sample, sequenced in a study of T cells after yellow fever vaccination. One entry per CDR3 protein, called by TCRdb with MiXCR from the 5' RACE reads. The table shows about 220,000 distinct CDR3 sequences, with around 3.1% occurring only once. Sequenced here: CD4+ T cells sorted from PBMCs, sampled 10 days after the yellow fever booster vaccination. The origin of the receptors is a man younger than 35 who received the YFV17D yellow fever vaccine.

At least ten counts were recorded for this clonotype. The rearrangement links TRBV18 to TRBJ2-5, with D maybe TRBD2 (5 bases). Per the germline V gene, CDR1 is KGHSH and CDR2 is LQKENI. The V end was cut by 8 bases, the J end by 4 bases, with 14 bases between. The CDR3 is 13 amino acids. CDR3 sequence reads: CASSPQGRETQYF. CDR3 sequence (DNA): TGTGCCAGCAGCCCGCAAGGGAGAGAGACCCAGTACTTC.

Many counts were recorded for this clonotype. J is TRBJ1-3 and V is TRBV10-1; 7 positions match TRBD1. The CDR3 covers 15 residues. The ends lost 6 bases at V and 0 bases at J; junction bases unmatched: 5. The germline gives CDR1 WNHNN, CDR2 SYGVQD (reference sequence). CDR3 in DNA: TGCGCCAGCAGCCAGGGACAGCTCTCTGGAAACACCATATATTTT. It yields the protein CASSQGQLSGNTIYF.

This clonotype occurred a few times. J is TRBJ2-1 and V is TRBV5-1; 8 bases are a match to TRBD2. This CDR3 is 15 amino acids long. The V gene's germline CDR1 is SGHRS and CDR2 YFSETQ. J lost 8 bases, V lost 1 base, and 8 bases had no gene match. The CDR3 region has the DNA TGCGCCAGCAGCTTGTCACTAGCCGGGGGGGATGAGCAGTTCTTC. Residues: CASSLSLAGGDEQFF.

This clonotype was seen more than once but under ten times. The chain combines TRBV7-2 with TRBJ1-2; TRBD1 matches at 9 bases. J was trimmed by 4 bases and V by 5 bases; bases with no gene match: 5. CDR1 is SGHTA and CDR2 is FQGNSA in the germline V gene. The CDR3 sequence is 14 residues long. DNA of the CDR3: TGTGCCAGCAGCAACAGGGGGCGTCGCTATGGCTACACCTTC. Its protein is CASSNRGRRYGYTF.

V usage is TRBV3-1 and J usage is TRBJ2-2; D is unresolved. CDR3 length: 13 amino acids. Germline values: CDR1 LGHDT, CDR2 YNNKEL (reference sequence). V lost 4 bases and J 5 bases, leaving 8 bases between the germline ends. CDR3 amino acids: CASSRWVTGELFF. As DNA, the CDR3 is TGTGCCAGCAGCCGCTGGGTAACCGGGGAGCTGTTTTTT.

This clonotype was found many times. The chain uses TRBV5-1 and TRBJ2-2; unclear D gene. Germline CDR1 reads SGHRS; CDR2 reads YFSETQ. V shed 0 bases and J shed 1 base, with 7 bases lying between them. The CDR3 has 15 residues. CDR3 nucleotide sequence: TGCGCCAGCAGCTTGGTGCCAGGGAACACCGGGGAGCTGTTTTTT. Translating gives CASSLVPGNTGELFF. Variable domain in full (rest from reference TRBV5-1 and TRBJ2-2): KAGVTQTPRYLIKTRGQQVTLSCSPISGHRSVSWYQQTPGQGLQFLFEYFSETQRNKGNFPGRFSGRQFSNSRSEMNVSTLELGDSALYLCASSLVPGNTGELFFGEGSRLTVL.

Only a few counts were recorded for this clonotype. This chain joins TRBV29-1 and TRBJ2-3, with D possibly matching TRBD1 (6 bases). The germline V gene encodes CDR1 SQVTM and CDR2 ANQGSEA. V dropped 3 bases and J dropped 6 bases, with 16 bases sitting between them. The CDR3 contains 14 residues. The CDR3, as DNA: TGCAGCGTTGACCGCCGAAGGGGGTCGGATACGCAGTATTTT. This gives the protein CSVDRRRGSDTQYF.

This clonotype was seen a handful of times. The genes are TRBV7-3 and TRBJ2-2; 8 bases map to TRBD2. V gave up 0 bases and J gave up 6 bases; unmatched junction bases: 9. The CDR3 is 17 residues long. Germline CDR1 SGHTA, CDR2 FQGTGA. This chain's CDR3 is CASSLTGAGLVPGELFF. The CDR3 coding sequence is TGTGCCAGCAGCTTAACGGGTGCGGGACTAGTCCCCGGGGAGCTGTTTTTT.

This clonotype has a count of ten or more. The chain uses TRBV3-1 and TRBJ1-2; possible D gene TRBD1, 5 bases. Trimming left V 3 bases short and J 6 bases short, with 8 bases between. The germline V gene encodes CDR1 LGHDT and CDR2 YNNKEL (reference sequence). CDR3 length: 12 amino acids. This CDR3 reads CASSQQGNGYTF. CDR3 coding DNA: TGTGCCAGCAGCCAGCAGGGAAATGGCTACACCTTC.

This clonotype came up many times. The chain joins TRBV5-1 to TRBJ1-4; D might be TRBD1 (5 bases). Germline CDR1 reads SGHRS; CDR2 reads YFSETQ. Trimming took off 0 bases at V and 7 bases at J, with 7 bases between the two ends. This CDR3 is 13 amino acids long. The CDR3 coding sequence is TGCGCCAGCAGCTTGGCACAGGCTGAAAAACTGTTTTTT. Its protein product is CASSLAQAEKLFF.

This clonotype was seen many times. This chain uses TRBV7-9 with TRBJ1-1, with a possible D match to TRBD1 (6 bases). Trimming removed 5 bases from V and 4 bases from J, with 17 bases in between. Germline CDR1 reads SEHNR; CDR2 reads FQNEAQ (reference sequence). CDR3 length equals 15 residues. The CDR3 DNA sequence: TGTGCCAGCAGCCCAGTGGGGGGGGCTGTCACTGAAGCTTTCTTT. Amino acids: CASSPVGGAVTEAFF.

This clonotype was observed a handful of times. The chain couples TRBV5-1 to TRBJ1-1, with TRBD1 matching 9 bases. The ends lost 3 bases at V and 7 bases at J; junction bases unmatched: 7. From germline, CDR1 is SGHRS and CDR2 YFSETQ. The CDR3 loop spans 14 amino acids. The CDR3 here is CASSSTGTGLEAFF. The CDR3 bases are TGCGCCAGCAGCTCAACCGGGACAGGGCTTGAAGCTTTCTTT.

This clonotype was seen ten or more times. CDR3 in amino acids: CASSSNGLNTGELFF. The DNA for the CDR3 is TGCGCCAGCAGCTCAAACGGACTCAACACCGGGGAGCTGTTTTTT. The chain employs TRBV5-1 and TRBJ2-2, with D possibly matching TRBD2 (5 bases). V lost 3 bases, J lost 2 bases, and 11 bases lay in between. Germline CDR1 SGHRS, CDR2 YFSETQ. The CDR3 covers 15 residues.

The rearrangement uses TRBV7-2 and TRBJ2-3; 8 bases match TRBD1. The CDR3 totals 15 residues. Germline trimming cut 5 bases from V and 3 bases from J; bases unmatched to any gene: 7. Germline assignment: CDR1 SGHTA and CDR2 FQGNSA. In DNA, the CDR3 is TGTGCCAGCAGCCCATGGACAGGGCGGACAGATACGCAGTATTTT. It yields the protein CASSPWTGRTDTQYF.

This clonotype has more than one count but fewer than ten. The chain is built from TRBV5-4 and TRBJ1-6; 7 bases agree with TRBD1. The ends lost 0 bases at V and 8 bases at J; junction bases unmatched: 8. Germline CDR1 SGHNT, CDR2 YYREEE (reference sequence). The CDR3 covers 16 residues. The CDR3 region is CASSLAKSGGDSPLHF. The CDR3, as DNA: TGTGCCAGCAGCTTGGCCAAGTCAGGGGGTGATTCACCCCTCCACTTT.